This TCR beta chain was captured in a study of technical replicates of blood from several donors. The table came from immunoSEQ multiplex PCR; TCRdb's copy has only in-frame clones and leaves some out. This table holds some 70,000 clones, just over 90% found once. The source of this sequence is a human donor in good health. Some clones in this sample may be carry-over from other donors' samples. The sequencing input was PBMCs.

The CDR3 DNA follows: TGTGCCAGCAGCTTAAACAACAGGGGATCGGATACGCAGTATTTT. It is translated as CASSLNNRGSDTQYF. The chain has TRBV7-2 and TRBJ2-3; 7 nucleotides line up with TRBD1. The CDR3 runs 15 residues. V lost 2 bases, J lost 6 bases, and 8 bases stayed unmatched. Germline assignment: CDR1 SGHTA and CDR2 FQGNSA.